This T cell receptor (beta chain) was observed in a study of cytomegalovirus exposure and HLA in healthy donors. Study-level results: Presence/absence comparisons presumed near-even sequencing depth among donors. It was in a later analysis that TCR association rates were seen to vary by HLA locus, highest for DRB1 and lowest for HLA-C.

PCR employed 60 Vbeta and 13 Jbeta primers. Method: immunoSEQ multiplex PCR; TCRdb's copy keeps in-frame clones and lacks some. Of some 130,000 clones in the sample, roughly 77% were seen once. Details on this clone: The antigen remains unidentified.

Germline values: CDR1 LNHDA, CDR2 SQIVND (reference sequence). Losses at the gene ends were 4 bases for V and 6 bases for J; bases not matched to a gene: 14. CDR3 length: 17 amino acids. The receptor comes from a man aged 25 to 40 in good health. The sequenced sample was PBMCs. The chain joins TRBV19 to TRBJ2-1, with TRBD2 identical over 8 bases. In DNA form, the CDR3 reads TGTGCCAGTAGTAGGCGACTGAAGCGGGAGACGGGCAATGAGCAGTTCTTC. This encodes CASSRRLKRETGNEQFF.